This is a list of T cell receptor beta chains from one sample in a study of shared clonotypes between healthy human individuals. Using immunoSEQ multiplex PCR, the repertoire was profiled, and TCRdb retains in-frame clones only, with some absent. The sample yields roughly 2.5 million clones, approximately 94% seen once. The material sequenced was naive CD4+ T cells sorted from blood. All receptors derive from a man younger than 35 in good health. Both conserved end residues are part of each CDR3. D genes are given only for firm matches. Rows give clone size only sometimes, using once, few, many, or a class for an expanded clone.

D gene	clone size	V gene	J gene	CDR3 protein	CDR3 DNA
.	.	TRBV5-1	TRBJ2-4	CANSLSGGGDIQYF	TGCGCCAACAGCCTTAGCGGAGGGGGCGACATTCAGTACTTC
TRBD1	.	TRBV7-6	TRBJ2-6	CASSRDRESSGANVLTF	TGTGCCAGCAGCAGGGACAGGGAGAGCTCTGGGGCCAACGTCCTGACTTTC
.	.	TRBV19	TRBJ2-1	CASSIRDSAAKQFF	TGTGCCAGTAGTATCCGGGACTCCGCCGCCAAGCAGTTCTTC
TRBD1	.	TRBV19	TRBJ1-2	CASSDDRGPTRDGYTF	TGTGCCAGTAGTGATGACAGGGGCCCCACTCGGGATGGCTACACCTTC
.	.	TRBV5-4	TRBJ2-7	CASSPGGGGNYEQYF	TGTGCCAGCAGCCCAGGGGGGGGCGGGAATTACGAGCAGTACTTC
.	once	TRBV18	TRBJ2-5	CASSPRGVPQETQYF	TGTGCCAGCTCACCCAGGGGGGTGCCGCAAGAGACCCAGTACTTC
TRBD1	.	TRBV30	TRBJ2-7	CAWSALDRGLGEQYF	TGTGCCTGGAGTGCCCTAGACAGGGGGCTAGGCGAGCAGTACTTC
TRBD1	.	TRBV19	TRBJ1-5	CASSIMGQASQPQHF	TGTGCCAGTAGTATAATGGGACAGGCAAGTCAGCCCCAGCATTTT
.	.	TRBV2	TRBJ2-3	CASSAQGLLTDTQYF	TGTGCCAGCAGTGCACAGGGACTACTCACAGATACGCAGTATTTT
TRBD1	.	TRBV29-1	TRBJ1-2	CSVNPGTAYGYTF	TGCAGCGTTAACCCCGGGACAGCCTATGGCTACACCTTC
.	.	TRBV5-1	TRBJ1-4	CASSPRGRRYKLFF	TGCGCCAGCAGCCCCCGGGGGCGGAGGTATAAACTGTTTTTT
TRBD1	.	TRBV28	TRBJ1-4	CASTSGTGLEKLFF	TGTGCCAGCACTTCCGGGACAGGGCTTGAAAAACTGTTTTTT
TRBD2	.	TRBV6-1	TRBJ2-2	CASSVEAGLGTGELFF	TGTGCCAGCAGTGTTGAAGCGGGACTGGGCACCGGGGAGCTGTTTTTT
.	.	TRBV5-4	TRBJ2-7	CASLPTSDSYEQYF	TGTGCCAGCCTCCCGACTAGTGATTCCTACGAGCAGTACTTC
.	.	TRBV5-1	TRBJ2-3	CASSPHEEQHVGTQYF	TGCGCCAGCAGCCCCCACGAAGAGCAGCACGTCGGAACGCAGTATTTT
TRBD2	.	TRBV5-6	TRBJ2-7	CASSSVAGATYEQYF	TGTGCCAGCAGCTCCGTAGCGGGAGCCACCTACGAGCAGTACTTC
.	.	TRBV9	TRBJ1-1	CASSIHGTEAFF	TGTGCCAGCAGCATACATGGCACTGAAGCTTTCTTT
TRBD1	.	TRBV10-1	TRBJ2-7	CARRQGAYYEQYF	TGCGCCAGGAGACAGGGGGCTTACTACGAGCAGTACTTC
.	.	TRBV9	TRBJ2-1	CASSGQLSGYNEQFF	TGTGCCAGCAGCGGCCAATTAAGTGGGTACAATGAGCAGTTCTTC
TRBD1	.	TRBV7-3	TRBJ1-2	CASVDRAWPNYGYTF	TGTGCCAGCGTGGACAGGGCTTGGCCTAACTATGGCTACACCTTC
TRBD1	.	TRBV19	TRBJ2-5	CASSSDDRGETQYF	TGTGCCAGTAGTTCCGACGACAGGGGTGAGACCCAGTACTTC
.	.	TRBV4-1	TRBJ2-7	CASSQVPRSYEQYF	TGCGCCAGCAGCCAAGTCCCGCGCTCCTACGAGCAGTACTTC
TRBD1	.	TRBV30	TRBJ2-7	CAWAHGQGAEQYF	TGTGCCTGGGCCCATGGACAGGGTGCCGAGCAGTACTTC
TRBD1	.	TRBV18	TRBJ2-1	CASSPQTGGENNEQFF	TGTGCCAGCTCACCCCAGACAGGGGGAGAGAACAATGAGCAGTTCTTC
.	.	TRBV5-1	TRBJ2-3	CASSLGGSASTDTQYF	TGCGCCAGCAGCTTGGGGGGTAGCGCTAGCACAGATACGCAGTATTTT
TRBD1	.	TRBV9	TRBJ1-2	CASSGGTGNYGYTF	TGTGCCAGCAGCGGGGGGACAGGGAATTATGGCTACACCTTC
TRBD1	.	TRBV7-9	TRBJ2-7	CASSFTGGSYEQYF	TGTGCCAGCAGCTTCACAGGGGGCTCCTACGAGCAGTACTTC
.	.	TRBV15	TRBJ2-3	CATSRVPGASTDTQYF	TGTGCCACCAGCAGAGTCCCCGGGGCTAGCACAGATACGCAGTATTTT
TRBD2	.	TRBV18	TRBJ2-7	CASSLRLAGPYEQYF	TGTGCCAGCTCACTGCGACTAGCGGGCCCATACGAGCAGTACTTC
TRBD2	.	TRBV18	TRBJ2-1	CASSPPGRRTNEQFF	TGTGCCAGCTCACCTCCCGGGAGGAGAACAAATGAGCAGTTCTTC
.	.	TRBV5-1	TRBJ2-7	CASSLGSTIWGDPYEQYF	TGCGCCAGCAGCTTGGGTTCTACTATATGGGGGGATCCCTACGAGCAGTACTTC
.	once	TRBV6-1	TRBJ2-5	CASLQGGGRETQYF	TGTGCCAGCCTCCAAGGTGGGGGGCGGGAGACCCAGTACTTC
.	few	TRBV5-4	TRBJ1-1	CASSLRAGSTEAFF	TGTGCCAGCAGCTTGCGCGCGGGGTCCACTGAAGCTTTCTTT
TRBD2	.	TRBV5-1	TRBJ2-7	CASRAWEGHEQYF	TGCGCCAGCAGAGCTTGGGAGGGTCACGAGCAGTACTTC
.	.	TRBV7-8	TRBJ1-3	CASSPQRWTSGNTIYF	TGTGCCAGCAGCCCTCAGAGATGGACCTCTGGAAACACCATATATTTT
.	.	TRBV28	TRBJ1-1	CASSLLAPGVNTEAFF	TGTGCCAGCAGTTTATTGGCACCCGGAGTGAACACTGAAGCTTTCTTT
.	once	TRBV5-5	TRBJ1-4	CASSLGYKNEKLFF	TGTGCCAGCAGCTTGGGGTACAAGAATGAAAAACTGTTTTTT
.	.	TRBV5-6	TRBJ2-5	CASTSGTGRVQYF	TGTGCCAGCACCTCGGGAACGGGGCGCGTGCAGTACTTC
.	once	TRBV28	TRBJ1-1	CASSSLGGGNTEAFF	TGTGCCAGCAGTTCATTAGGGGGAGGGAACACTGAAGCTTTCTTT
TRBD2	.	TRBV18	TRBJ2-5	CASSEGLAKFETQYF	TGTGCCAGCTCAGAGGGACTAGCAAAGTTCGAGACCCAGTACTTC
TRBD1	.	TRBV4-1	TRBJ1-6	CASSQEVGQGQSPLHF	TGCGCCAGCAGCCAAGAAGTGGGACAGGGCCAATCACCCCTCCACTTT
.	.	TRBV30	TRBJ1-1	CAWGLDTEAFF	TGTGCCTGGGGGTTGGACACTGAAGCTTTCTTT
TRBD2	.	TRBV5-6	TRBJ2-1	CASTPLAGGPGEQFF	TGTGCCAGCACCCCGCTAGCGGGAGGGCCTGGGGAGCAGTTCTTC
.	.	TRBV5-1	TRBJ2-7	CASQGSYEQYF	TGCGCCAGCCAGGGCTCCTACGAGCAGTACTTC
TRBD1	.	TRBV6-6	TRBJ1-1	CASKTTGVLSTEAFF	TGTGCCAGCAAAACCACAGGGGTTTTATCCACTGAAGCTTTCTTT
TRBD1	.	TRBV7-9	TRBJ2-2	CASSRDRGLTGELFF	TGTGCCAGCAGTCGCGACAGGGGGCTTACCGGGGAGCTGTTTTTT
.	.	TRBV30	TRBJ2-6	CAWRTGTRSGSGANVLTF	TGTGCCTGGAGGACGGGGACACGGTCGGGATCTGGGGCCAACGTCCTGACTTTC
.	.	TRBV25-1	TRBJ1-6	CASREAGTTYFGSPLHF	TGTGCCAGCAGGGAGGCCGGGACAACATACTTCGGTTCACCCCTCCACTTT
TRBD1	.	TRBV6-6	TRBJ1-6	CASTLGGTGDPRTHF	TGTGCCAGCACCCTAGGGGGGACAGGGGACCCTCGCACCCACTTT
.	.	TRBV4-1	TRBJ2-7	CASSQPTRSSYEQYF	TGCGCCAGCAGCCAGCCGACCCGCTCCTCCTACGAGCAGTACTTC
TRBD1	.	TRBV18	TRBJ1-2	CASSAPGTGGYTF	TGTGCCAGCTCAGCGCCCGGGACAGGAGGCTACACCTTC
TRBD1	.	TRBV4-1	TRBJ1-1	CASSPRTGGIDTEAFF	TGCGCCAGCAGCCCCCGGACAGGGGGTATTGACACTGAAGCTTTCTTT
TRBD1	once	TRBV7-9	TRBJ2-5	CASSVTGAKGTQYF	TGTGCCAGCAGCGTTACAGGGGCCAAGGGGACCCAGTACTTC
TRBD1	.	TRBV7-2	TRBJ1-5	CASSLDRLSQPQHF	TGTGCCAGCAGCTTGGACAGGCTCTCCCAGCCCCAGCATTTT
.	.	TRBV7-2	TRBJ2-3	CASSRTVFTDTQYF	TGTGCCAGCAGCCGGACGGTATTTACAGATACGCAGTATTTT
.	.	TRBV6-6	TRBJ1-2	CASSSGTLLSYYGYTF	TGTGCCAGCAGCTCCGGGACGCTCTTATCTTACTATGGCTACACCTTC
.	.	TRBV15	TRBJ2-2	CATALRGTDTGELFF	TGTGCCACCGCTCTCCGAGGGACCGACACCGGGGAGCTGTTTTTT
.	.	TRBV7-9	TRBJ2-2	CASSEAGDAGTGELFF	TGTGCCAGCAGCGAAGCAGGGGACGCGGGGACCGGGGAGCTGTTTTTT
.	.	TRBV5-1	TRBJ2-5	CASTKTDQETQYF	TGCGCCAGCACCAAGACAGACCAAGAGACCCAGTACTTC